The 19 T cell receptor beta chains reported below all come from one sample, sequenced in a study of T-cell memory formation after mild COVID-19. TCRdb ran MiXCR on the 5' RACE reads and lists one entry per CDR3 protein. The sample records about 110,000 distinct CDR3 sequences, roughly a sixth being singletons. Sequencing was done on a sample of PBMCs or a T cell subset sorted from them (not recorded which). The receptors were gathered from a man younger than 35 who had mild COVID-19 (a few samples of this study predate the infection). Cell type and time point are not known.

This clonotype was seen a few times. Written as DNA, the CDR3 is TGTGCCAGCAGTTGGCTAGCGGATAACACCGGGGAGCTGTTTTTT. Translated, it gives CASSWLADNTGELFF. V is TRBV6-5 and J is TRBJ2-2, with TRBD2 matching 7 bases. V shed 4 bases, J shed 2 bases, and the junction held 4 bases outside the gene matches. Germline CDR1 reads MNHEY; CDR2 reads SVGAGI. The CDR3 loop spans 15 amino acids.

J is TRBJ2-3 and V is TRBV29-1; D is ambiguous. This CDR3 spans 11 amino acids. V lost 3 bases, J lost 6 bases, and 7 bases lay in between. Germline V lookup: CDR1 SQVTM, CDR2 ANQGSEA. For the CDR3, the DNA is TGCAGCGTTGACCGTGGGGATACGCAGTATTTT. Translation: CSVDRGDTQYF.

V usage is TRBV28 and J usage is TRBJ2-4; 7 nucleotides align to TRBD1. The CDR3 contains 14 residues. V gave up 3 bases and J gave up 8 bases; unmatched junction bases: 7. CDR1 MDHEN and CDR2 SYDVKM come from the germline V gene. The CDR3 DNA is TGTGCCAGCAGTTTTTCTACAGGGGTGGACATTCAGTACTTC. It yields the protein CASSFSTGVDIQYF.

This clonotype turned up a few times. The V gene is TRBV28, the J gene TRBJ2-5; D possibly corresponds to TRBD2 (6 bases). CDR3 length: 15 amino acids. The V end was cut by 3 bases, the J end by 2 bases, with 13 bases between. Per the germline V gene, CDR1 is MDHEN and CDR2 is SYDVKM. In DNA form, the CDR3 reads TGTGCCAGCAGTTTCAGGCGCGGGGTTCAAGAGACCCAGTACTTC. Its translation: CASSFRRGVQETQYF. The variable domain in full, with the rest retrieved from reference TRBV28 and TRBJ2-5, is DVKVTQSSRYLVKRTGEKVFLECVQDMDHENMFWYRQDPGLGLRLIYFSYDVKMKEKGDIPEGYSVSREKKERFSLILESASTNQTSMYLCASSFRRGVQETQYFGPGTRLLVL.

This clonotype was detected only a few times. The chain has TRBV12-3 or TRBV12-4 and TRBJ1-3; no firm D call. V lost 1 base to trimming and J lost 0 bases, with 10 bases between them. The CDR3 is 16 residues long. CDR3 sequence reads: CASSLVGRSSGNTIYF. CDR3 DNA sequence: TGTGCCAGCAGTTTAGTAGGGCGCAGCTCTGGAAACACCATATATTTT.

This clonotype was seen a handful of times. The genes are TRBV5-5 and TRBJ1-1; D unresolved. V was trimmed by 5 bases and J by 6 bases, leaving 14 bases between them. Germline lookup yields CDR1 SGHKS and CDR2 YYEKEE (reference sequence). The CDR3 covers 13 residues. The CDR3 nucleotides read TGTGCCAGCAGAATTAGGTTGGGATCTGAAGCTTTCTTT. This encodes CASRIRLGSEAFF.

This clonotype was recorded a few times. This chain joins TRBV5-1 and TRBJ2-2, with no clear D. The germline V gene encodes CDR1 SGHRS and CDR2 YFSETQ. The CDR3 runs to 14 residues. Trimming took 3 bases from V and 4 from J, leaving 10 bases between them. The CDR3 region has the DNA TGCGCCAGCAGCTCCCCTCCTTCCACCGGGGAGCTGTTTTTT. Its translation is CASSSPPSTGELFF.

The chain uses TRBV4-3 and TRBJ1-2; D remains unclear. This CDR3 is built from 17 residues. V was pared by 0 bases and J by 5 bases, with 19 bases between. From germline, CDR1 is LGHNA and CDR2 YSLEER. CDR3 coding DNA: TGCGCCAGCAGCCAAGAAGAAAGCAGACCGGCCCTATATGGCTACACCTTC. This gives the protein CASSQEESRPALYGYTF.

This clonotype was seen a handful of times. The chain uses TRBV4-2 and TRBJ1-1; no definite D call. CDR1 is LGHNA, CDR2 YNFKEQ, per germline. Between the trimmed V and J ends, which lost 0 bases and 0 bases, there was a span of 5 bases. This CDR3 spans 14 amino acids. CDR3 in amino acids: CASSQDKLNTEAFF. CDR3 in DNA: TGTGCCAGCAGCCAAGATAAACTGAACACTGAAGCTTTCTTT.

The chain uses TRBV4-2 and TRBJ2-4; D might be TRBD1 (6 bases). Germline-derived CDR1 and CDR2 are LGHNA and YNFKEQ. The CDR3 has 13 amino acids. Trimming left V 4 bases short and J 8 bases short, with 12 bases between. CDR3 sequence (DNA): TGTGCCAGCAGCCGGGGGCCCGAGGACATTCAGTACTTC. Amino acid sequence: CASSRGPEDIQYF.

V gene TRBV4-3 combines with J gene TRBJ2-7, with no clear D. Trimming shortened V by 0 bases and J by 0 bases, and 9 bases separated the two germline ends. The CDR3 loop spans 15 amino acids. CDR1 is LGHNA, CDR2 YSLEER, per germline. Here the CDR3 DNA reads TGCGCCAGCAGCCAAGAACCCAGGCTCTCCTACGAGCAGTACTTC. Amino acids: CASSQEPRLSYEQYF.

This clonotype appeared a few times. The V call is TRBV29-1, the J call TRBJ2-5, with D unresolved. V gave up 0 bases and J gave up 5 bases, with 7 bases separating them. The CDR3 contains 12 residues. Germline CDR1 reads SQVTM; CDR2 reads ANQGSEA. The CDR3 spells CSVEDAVETQYF. The CDR3 bases are TGCAGCGTTGAAGATGCGGTGGAGACCCAGTACTTC. The full variable domain, rest sourced from reference TRBV29-1 and TRBJ2-5, is SAVISQKPSRDICQRGTSLTIQCQVDSQVTMMFWYRQQPGQSLTLIATANQGSEATYESGFVIDKFPISRPNLTFSTLTVSNMSPEDSSIYLCSVEDAVETQYFGPGTRLLVL.

This clonotype was counted a few times. The chain carries TRBV27 and TRBJ1-2; 7 bases are a match to TRBD1. J lost 4 bases, V lost 5 bases, and 7 bases had no gene match. The CDR3 spans 14 residues. The germline V gene has CDR1 MNHEY and CDR2 SMNVEV (reference sequence). CDR3 bases: TGTGCCAGCAGTCTACAGGGGATCGGCTATGGCTACACCTTC. This encodes CASSLQGIGYGYTF.

The table lists this clonotype with a few counts. The CDR3 DNA reads TGTGCCAGCAGCGAAGGACTAGCGGGGGCCTCAGATACGCAGTATTTT. Protein product: CASSEGLAGASDTQYF. The genes are TRBV11-1 and TRBJ2-3; 13 nucleotides line up with TRBD2. CDR3 size: 16 residues. Germline CDR1 SGHAT, CDR2 FQDESV (reference sequence). V shed 5 bases, J shed 4 bases, and the junction held 6 bases outside the gene matches. Filled out from reference TRBV11-1 and TRBJ2-3, the complete variable domain reads EAEVAQSPRYKITEKSQAVAFWCDPISGHATLYWYRQILGQGPELLVQFQDESVVDDSQLPKDRFSAERLKGVDSTLKIQPAELGDSAMYLCASSEGLAGASDTQYFGPGTRLTVL.

The sample holds a few counts of this clonotype. The chain recombines TRBV5-5 with TRBJ2-7; possibly TRBD2 for D (5 bases). V shed 6 bases and J shed 0 bases, with 22 bases lying between them. Germline loops: CDR1 SGHKS, CDR2 YYEKEE (reference sequence). The CDR3 extends over 17 amino acids. CDR3 region: CASTLNPRADNSYEQYF. The CDR3 bases are TGTGCCAGCACTCTGAACCCGCGGGCCGACAACTCCTACGAGCAGTACTTC.

The rearrangement joins TRBV5-1 to TRBJ2-1, with 10 bases lining up with TRBD1. J was trimmed by 8 bases and V by 4 bases; bases with no gene match: 9. The length of the CDR3 is 15 residues. In germline, CDR1 is SGHRS, CDR2 YFSETQ. CDR3 loop: CASSPGQGKIDEQFF. The CDR3 bases are TGCGCCAGCAGCCCGGGACAGGGGAAGATCGATGAGCAGTTCTTC.

The CDR3 reads CASGVSYNEQFF. DNA for the CDR3: TGCGCCAGCGGGGTCTCCTACAATGAGCAGTTCTTC. The chain is built from TRBV5-1 and TRBJ2-1, with unresolved D. V was shortened by 7 bases and J by 0 bases, with 5 bases between the two germline ends. The CDR3 sequence is 12 residues long. Germline V gene lookup returns CDR1 SGHRS and CDR2 YFSETQ.

This clonotype was counted between two and nine times. The genes are TRBV6-2 or TRBV6-3 and TRBJ1-2; D is undetermined. This CDR3 contains 14 residues. V gave up 2 bases and J gave up 4 bases, with 11 bases separating them. Germline CDR1 reads MNHEY; CDR2 reads SVGEGT. CDR3 loop: CASSYGTVGYGYTF. The DNA of the CDR3 is TGTGCCAGCAGTTACGGAACAGTAGGCTATGGCTACACCTTC.

V is TRBV7-2 and J is TRBJ2-3; D gene unclear. CDR1 is SGHTA, CDR2 FQGNSA, per germline. The CDR3 loop spans 15 amino acids. Trimming took 1 base from V and 1 from J, leaving 9 bases between them. This chain's CDR3 is CASSLVVFGTDTQYF. In nucleotides, the CDR3 is TGTGCCAGCAGCTTAGTAGTGTTCGGCACAGATACGCAGTATTTT.